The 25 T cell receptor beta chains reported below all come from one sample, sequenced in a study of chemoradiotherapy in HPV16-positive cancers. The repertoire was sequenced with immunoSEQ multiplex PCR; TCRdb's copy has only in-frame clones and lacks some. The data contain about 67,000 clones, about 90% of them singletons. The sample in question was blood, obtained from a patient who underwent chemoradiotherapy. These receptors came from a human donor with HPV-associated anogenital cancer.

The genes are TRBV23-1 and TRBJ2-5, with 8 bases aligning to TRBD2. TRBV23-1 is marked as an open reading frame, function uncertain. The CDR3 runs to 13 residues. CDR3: CDPRGGRQETQYF. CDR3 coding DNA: TGCGACCCTCGGGGGGGCAGACAAGAGACCCAGTACTTC.

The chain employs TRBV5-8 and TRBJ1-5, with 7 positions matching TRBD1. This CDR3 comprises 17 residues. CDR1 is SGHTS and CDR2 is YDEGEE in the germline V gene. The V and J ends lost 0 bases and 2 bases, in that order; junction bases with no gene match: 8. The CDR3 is CASSLARQGRGNQPQHF. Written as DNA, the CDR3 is TGTGCCAGCAGCTTGGCCCGACAGGGAAGAGGCAATCAGCCCCAGCATTTT.

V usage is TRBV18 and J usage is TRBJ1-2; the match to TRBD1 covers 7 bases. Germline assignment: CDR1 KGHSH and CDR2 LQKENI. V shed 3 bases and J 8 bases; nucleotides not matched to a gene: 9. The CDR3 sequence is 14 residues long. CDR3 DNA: TGTGCCAGCTCACCCCCGACAGGGATCATAGGCTACACCTTC. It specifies CASSPPTGIIGYTF.

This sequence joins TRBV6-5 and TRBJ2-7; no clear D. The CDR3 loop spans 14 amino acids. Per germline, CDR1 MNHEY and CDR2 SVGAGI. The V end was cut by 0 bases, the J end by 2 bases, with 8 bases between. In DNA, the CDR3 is TGTGCCAGCAGTTACTCGCAGTCCGCCTACGAGCAGTACTTC. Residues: CASSYSQSAYEQYF.

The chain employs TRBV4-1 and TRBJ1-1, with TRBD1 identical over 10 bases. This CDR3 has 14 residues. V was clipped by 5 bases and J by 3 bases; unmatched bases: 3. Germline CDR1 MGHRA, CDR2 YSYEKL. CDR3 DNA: TGCGCCAGCAGCTACGGACAGGGGGACACTGAAGCTTTCTTT. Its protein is CASSYGQGDTEAFF.

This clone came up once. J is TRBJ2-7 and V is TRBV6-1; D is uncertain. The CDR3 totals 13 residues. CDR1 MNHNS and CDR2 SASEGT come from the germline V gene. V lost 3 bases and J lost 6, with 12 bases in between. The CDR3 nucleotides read TGTGCCAGCAGTGATCCACCGATCCTCGAGCAGTACTTC. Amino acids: CASSDPPILEQYF.

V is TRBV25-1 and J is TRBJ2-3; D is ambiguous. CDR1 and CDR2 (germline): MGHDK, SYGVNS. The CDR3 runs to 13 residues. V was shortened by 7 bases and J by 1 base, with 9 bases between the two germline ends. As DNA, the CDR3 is TGTGCCAGCAATTGGCTCGGCACAGATACGCAGTATTTT. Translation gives CASNWLGTDTQYF.

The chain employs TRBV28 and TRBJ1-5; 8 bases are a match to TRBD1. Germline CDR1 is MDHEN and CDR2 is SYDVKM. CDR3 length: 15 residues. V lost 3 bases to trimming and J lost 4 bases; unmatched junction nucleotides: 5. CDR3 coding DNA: TGTGCCAGCAGTTTTTCGGACAGGGTAAATCAGCCCCAGCATTTT. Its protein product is CASSFSDRVNQPQHF.

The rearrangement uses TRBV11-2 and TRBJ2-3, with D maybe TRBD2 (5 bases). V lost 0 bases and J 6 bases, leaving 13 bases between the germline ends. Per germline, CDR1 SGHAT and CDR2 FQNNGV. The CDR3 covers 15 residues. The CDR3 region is CASSLDGSGADTQYF. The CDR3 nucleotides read TGTGCCAGCAGCTTAGATGGGAGCGGAGCGGATACGCAGTATTTT.

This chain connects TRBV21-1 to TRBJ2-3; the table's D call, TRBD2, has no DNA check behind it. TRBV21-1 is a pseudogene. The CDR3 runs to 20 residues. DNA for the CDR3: TGTGCCAGCGGACGACGCCCCGGGACTAGCGGAAACCCGGGCACAGATACGCAGTATTTT. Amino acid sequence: CASGRRPGTSGNPGTDTQYF.

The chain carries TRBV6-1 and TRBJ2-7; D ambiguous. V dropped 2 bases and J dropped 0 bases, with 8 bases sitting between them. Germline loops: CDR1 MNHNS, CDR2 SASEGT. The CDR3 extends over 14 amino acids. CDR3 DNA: TGTGCCAGCAGTGAAAATACCTTCTCCTACGAGCAGTACTTC. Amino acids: CASSENTFSYEQYF.

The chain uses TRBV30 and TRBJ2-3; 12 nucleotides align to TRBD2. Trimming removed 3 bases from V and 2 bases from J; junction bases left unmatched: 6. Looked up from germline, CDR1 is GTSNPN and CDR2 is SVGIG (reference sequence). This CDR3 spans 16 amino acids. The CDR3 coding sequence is TGTGCCTGGAGCTTGGGACTAGCGGGTAACACAGATACGCAGTATTTT. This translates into CAWSLGLAGNTDTQYF.

The CDR3 reads CASSQGSVGDEKLFF. As DNA, the CDR3 is TGCGCCAGCAGCCAAGGAAGTGTTGGGGATGAAAAACTGTTTTTT. The chain is built from TRBV4-1 and TRBJ1-4; D remains ambiguous. V lost 1 base and J lost 6, with 12 bases in between. The CDR3 spans 15 residues. CDR1 and CDR2 from the germline V gene are MGHRA and YSYEKL.

CDR3 nucleotides: TGTGCCACACAGGGGACAGATACGCAGTATTTT. Amino acid sequence: CATQGTDTQYF. V usage is TRBV6-1 and J usage is TRBJ2-3; 7 positions match TRBD1. The CDR3 totals 11 residues. The V and J ends lost 10 bases and 3 bases, in that order; junction bases with no gene match: 1. Germline V gene sequence: CDR1 MNHNS, CDR2 SASEGT.

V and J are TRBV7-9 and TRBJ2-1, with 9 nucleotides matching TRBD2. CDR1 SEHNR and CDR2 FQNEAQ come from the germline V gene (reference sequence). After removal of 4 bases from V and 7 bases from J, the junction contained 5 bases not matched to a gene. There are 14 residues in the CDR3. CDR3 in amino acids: CASSWAGGRNEQFF. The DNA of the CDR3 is TGTGCCAGCAGCTGGGCGGGGGGGAGGAATGAGCAGTTCTTC.

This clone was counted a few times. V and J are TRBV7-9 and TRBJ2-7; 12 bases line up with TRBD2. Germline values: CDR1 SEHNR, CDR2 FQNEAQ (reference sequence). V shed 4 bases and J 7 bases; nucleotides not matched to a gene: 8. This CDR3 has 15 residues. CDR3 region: CASSYRLAGVGEQYF. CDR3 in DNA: TGTGCCAGCAGCTATCGACTAGCGGGAGTGGGGGAGCAGTACTTC.

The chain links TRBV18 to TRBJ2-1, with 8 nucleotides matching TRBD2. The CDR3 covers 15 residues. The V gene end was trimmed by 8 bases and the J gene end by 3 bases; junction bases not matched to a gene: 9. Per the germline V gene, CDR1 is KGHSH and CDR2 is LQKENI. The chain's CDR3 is CASTSKRESYNEQFF. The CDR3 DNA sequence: TGTGCCAGCACCTCAAAGCGGGAGAGCTACAATGAGCAGTTCTTC.

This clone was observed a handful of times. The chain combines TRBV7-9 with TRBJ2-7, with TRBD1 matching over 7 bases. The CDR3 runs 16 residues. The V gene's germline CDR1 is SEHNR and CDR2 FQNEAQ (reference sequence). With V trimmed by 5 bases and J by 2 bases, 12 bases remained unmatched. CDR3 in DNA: TGTGCCAGCAGCCCAATTCCCGGACAGGCGGCCTACGAGCAGTACTTC. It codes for CASSPIPGQAAYEQYF.

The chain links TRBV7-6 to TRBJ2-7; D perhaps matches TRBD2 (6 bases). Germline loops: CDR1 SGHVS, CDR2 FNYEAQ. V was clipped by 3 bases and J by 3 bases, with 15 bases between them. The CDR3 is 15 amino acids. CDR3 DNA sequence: TGTGCCAGCAGCTTGGCCCCGGGACTGAACTACGAGCAGTACTTC. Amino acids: CASSLAPGLNYEQYF.

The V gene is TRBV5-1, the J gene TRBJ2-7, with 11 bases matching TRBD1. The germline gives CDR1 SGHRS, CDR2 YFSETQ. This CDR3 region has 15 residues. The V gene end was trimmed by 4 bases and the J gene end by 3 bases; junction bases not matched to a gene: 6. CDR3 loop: CASSAPGQGDYEQYF. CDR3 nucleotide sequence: TGCGCCAGCAGCGCCCCGGGACAGGGGGACTACGAGCAGTACTTC.

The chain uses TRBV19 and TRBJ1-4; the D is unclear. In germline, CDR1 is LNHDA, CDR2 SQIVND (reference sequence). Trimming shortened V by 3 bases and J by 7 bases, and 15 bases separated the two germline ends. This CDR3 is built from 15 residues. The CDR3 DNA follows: TGTGCCAGTAGTATTGGGAGACGGTTTGGTGAAAAACTGTTTTTT. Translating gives CASSIGRRFGEKLFF.

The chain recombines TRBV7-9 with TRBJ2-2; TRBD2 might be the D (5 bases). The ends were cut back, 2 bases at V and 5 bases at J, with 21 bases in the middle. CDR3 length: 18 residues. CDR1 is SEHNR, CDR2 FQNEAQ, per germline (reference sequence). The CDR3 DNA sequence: TGTGCCAGCAGCTTAACGAAGCCGAGGGAGAAGGCTACCGGGGAGCTGTTTTTT. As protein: CASSLTKPREKATGELFF.

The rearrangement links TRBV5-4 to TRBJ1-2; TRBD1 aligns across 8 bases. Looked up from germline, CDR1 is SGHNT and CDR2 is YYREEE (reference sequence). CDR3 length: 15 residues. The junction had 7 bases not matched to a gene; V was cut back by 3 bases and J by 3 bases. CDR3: CASSSRQGMYYGYTF. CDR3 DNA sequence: TGTGCCAGCAGCTCTCGACAGGGGATGTACTATGGCTACACCTTC.

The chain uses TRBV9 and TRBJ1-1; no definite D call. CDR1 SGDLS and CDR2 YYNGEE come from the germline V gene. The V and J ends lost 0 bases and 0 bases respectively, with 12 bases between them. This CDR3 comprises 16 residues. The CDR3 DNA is TGTGCCAGCAGCGTAGTGACTAACCCAATGAACACTGAAGCTTTCTTT. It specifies CASSVVTNPMNTEAFF.

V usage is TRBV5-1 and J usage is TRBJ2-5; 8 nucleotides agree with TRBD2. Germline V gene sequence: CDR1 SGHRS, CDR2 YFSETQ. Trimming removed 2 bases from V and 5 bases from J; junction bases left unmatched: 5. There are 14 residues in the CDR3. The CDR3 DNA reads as TGCGCCAGCAGCTTCGGGACTAGGTCGGAGACCCAGTACTTC. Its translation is CASSFGTRSETQYF.